The source of this TCR beta chain is a study of blood T cells in healthy people across ages. Germline CDR1 reads SGHVS; CDR2 reads FQNEAQ. The CDR3 has 16 amino acids. Next came a second PCR, run for about 7 to 11 cycles, which used a sample-barcoded 5' primer along with a J-beta primer mix. TCRdb called the 5' RACE reads again in MiXCR, with one record for every CDR3 protein. The table includes hundreds of thousands of distinct CDR3 sequences, approximately 30% detected once. This clonotype was seen once. Its specificity is not known. Its ends do not fully match the called genes, so a read error is possible. Study-wide findings and caveats: Among long-lived donors, naive CD4+ cells were more numerous and diversity higher than in aged donors.

The sequence came from an elderly woman in good health. The V gene is TRBV7-8, the J gene TRBJ2-7, with 9 bases identical to TRBD1. The assigned J gene may be wrong: the sequence end matches TRBJ2-5 better. Sequenced sample: blood. For the CDR3, the DNA is TGTGCCGGCAGCTTTAGAGGGACAGGGAAGGCAGAGACCCAGTACTTC. Encoded protein: CAGSFRGTGKAETQYF.